A selection of T cell receptor beta chains follows, all from one sample in a study of T cell changes during pregnancy in multiple sclerosis. Assay: immunoSEQ multiplex PCR; the TCRdb copy retains only in-frame clones and omits some. This sample has about 38,000 clones; 80% to 95% occur once, and the top ten carry 0.3% to 0.45%. The sample here was CD4+ T cells from peripheral blood mononuclear cells, taken in the third trimester of pregnancy. These receptors were taken from a female donor in good health, enrolled as a control in a pregnancy study. Each CDR3 is given with its conserved first and last residue. D genes are given only for firm matches.

>15|TRBD2|TRBV18|TRBJ2-1
CASSPRLAENNEQFF
TGTGCCAGCTCACCTCGACTAGCCGAAAACAATGAGCAGTTCTTC
>16|TRBD2|TRBV15|TRBJ2-2
CATSRVGSGSDGELFF
TGTGCCACCAGCAGAGTAGGAAGCGGGAGTGACGGGGAGCTGTTTTTT
>17|TRBD1|TRBV2|TRBJ1-3
CASSRWGTGGAGNTIYF
TGTGCCAGCAGCCGCTGGGGGACAGGGGGGGCCGGAAACACCATATATTTT
>15|NA|TRBV19|TRBJ1-5
CASSRIRGLGEPQHF
TGTGCCAGTAGTCGGATTCGGGGACTTGGGGAGCCCCAGCATTTT
>12|NA|TRBV30|TRBJ1-1
CAWSPGGPEAFF
TGTGCCTGGAGTCCGGGCGGGCCTGAAGCTTTCTTT
>16|NA|TRBV9|TRBJ2-7
CASSPRVGRAASEQYF
TGTGCCAGCAGCCCCCGAGTTGGGCGGGCAGCCAGCGAGCAGTACTTC
>14|NA|TRBV30|TRBJ1-5
CAWTLSGSLQPQHF
TGTGCCTGGACCCTTTCAGGGTCCCTTCAGCCCCAGCATTTT
>18|TRBD2|TRBV18|TRBJ2-1
CASSLNPNSGSSYNEQFF
TGTGCCAGCTCCCTCAATCCCAATAGCGGGAGCTCCTACAATGAGCAGTTCTTC
>13|NA|TRBV5-1|TRBJ2-2
CASSGGTTGELFF
TGCGCCAGCAGCGGGGGCACGACCGGGGAGCTGTTTTTT
>14|NA|TRBV27|TRBJ1-2
CASSESPTNYGYTF
TGTGCCAGCTCGGAGAGTCCGACTAACTATGGCTACACCTTC
>15|NA|TRBV18|TRBJ1-3
CASSPQSGTGNTIYF
TGTGCCAGCTCACCACAGTCAGGGACTGGAAACACCATATATTTT
>14|TRBD2|TRBV29-1|TRBJ2-1
CSVQNRTSGGKQFF
TGCAGCGTTCAAAATCGGACTAGCGGGGGGAAGCAGTTCTTC
>13|TRBD1|TRBV19|TRBJ1-5
CASSSQGDQPQHF
TGTGCCAGTAGCTCCCAGGGGGACCAGCCCCAGCATTTT
>13|NA|TRBV29-1|TRBJ2-7
CSVRVGGGYEQYF
TGCAGCGTCCGAGTGGGAGGGGGCTACGAGCAGTACTTC
>14|NA|TRBV7-8|TRBJ1-1
CASSLTNVNTEAFF
TGTGCCAGCAGCTTAACTAACGTGAACACTGAAGCTTTCTTT
>17|TRBD2|TRBV7-8|TRBJ2-3
CASSTRGRLGYVDTQYF
TGTGCCAGCAGCACTCGCGGGAGGTTAGGTTATGTAGATACGCAGTATTTT
>13|NA|TRBV27|TRBJ1-1
CASSLQSGGEAFF
TGTGCCAGCAGTTTGCAGTCCGGGGGTGAAGCTTTCTTT
>16|NA|TRBV7-9|TRBJ1-1
CASSLGEGRRGTEAFF
TGTGCCAGCAGCTTAGGTGAGGGACGGCGGGGCACTGAAGCTTTCTTT
>15|TRBD1|TRBV5-4|TRBJ2-3
CASSRSTGDTDTQYF
TGTGCCAGCAGCCGATCGACAGGGGACACAGATACGCAGTATTTT
>16|NA|TRBV7-2|TRBJ2-1
CASSSVRVSSYNEQFF
TGTGCCAGCAGCTCTGTTCGGGTAAGCTCCTACAATGAGCAGTTCTTC
>10|NA|TRBV18|TRBJ1-1
CASRGTEAFF
TGTGCCAGCCGGGGTACTGAAGCTTTCTTT
>15|NA|TRBV6-1|TRBJ1-2
CASSERGRNNYGYTF
TGTGCCAGCAGTGAAAGAGGGAGGAATAACTATGGCTACACCTTC
>15|NA|TRBV7-8|TRBJ1-2
CASSLGSGFTMVYTF
TGTGCCAGCAGCTTAGGTTCTGGATTTACTATGGTCTACACCTTC